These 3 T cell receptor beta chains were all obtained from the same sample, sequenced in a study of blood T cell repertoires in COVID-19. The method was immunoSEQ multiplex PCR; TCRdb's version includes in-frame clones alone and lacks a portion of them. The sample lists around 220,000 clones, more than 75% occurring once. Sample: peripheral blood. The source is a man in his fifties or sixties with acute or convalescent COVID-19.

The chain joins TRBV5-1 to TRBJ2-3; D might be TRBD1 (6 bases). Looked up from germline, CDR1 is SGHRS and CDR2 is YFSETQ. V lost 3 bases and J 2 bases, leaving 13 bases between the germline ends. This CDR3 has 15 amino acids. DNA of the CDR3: TGCGCCAGCAGCTCTAGTACAGGGTTCACAGATACGCAGTATTTT. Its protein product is CASSSSTGFTDTQYF.

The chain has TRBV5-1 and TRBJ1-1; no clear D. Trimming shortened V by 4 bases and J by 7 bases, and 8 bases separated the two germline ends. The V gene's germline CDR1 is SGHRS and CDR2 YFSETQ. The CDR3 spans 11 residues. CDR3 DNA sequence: TGCGCCAGCAGCGGCGGATTTGAAGCTTTCTTT. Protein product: CASSGGFEAFF.

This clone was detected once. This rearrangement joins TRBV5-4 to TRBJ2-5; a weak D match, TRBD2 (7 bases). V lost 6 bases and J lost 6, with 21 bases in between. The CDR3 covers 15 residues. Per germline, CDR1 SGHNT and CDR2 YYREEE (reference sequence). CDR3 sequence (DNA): TGTGCCAGCACGCAGTCGAGTGGGGGGGCCCAGACCCAGTACTTC. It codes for CASTQSSGGAQTQYF.